The clone carrying this TCR beta chain occurred many times. Antigen specificity is unknown. The sample originates from a study of identical twins. The germline gives CDR1 ENHRY, CDR2 SYGVKD. V lost 5 bases, J lost 6 bases, and 6 bases stayed unmatched. The CDR3 is made up of 14 amino acids. TCRdb passed the 5' RACE reads through MiXCR, listing each CDR3 protein once. The repertoire has 280,000 or so distinct CDR3 sequences, about 8% of them found once; the top ten carry roughly 2%. Whole-study findings and limits: Twins shared beta out-of-frame sequences in excess, but this excess was weaker.

These data were likewise used in another study, on yellow fever vaccine responses in identical twins. That paper notes: Twins reportedly had a vaccine T cell response that seemed partly convergent, partly personalized.

Sequencing was performed on memory (CD45RO+) T cells sorted from blood. This receptor was obtained from a woman aged 18-29 years in good health. The chain couples TRBV10-3 to TRBJ1-3; the match to TRBD1 covers 8 bases. The CDR3 sequence is CAISQDRVENTIYF. The CDR3 DNA reads as TGTGCCATCAGTCAGGACAGGGTCGAAAACACCATATATTTT.